This TCR beta chain was captured in a study of T cell clones after liver transplantation. This CDR3 has 14 amino acids. Comments on this clone: What it binds is not known.

General observations from the study: Post-transplant, graft-donor-reactive CD4 TCRbeta sequences in blood dropped significantly in most of the 8 subjects. Low donor cell numbers restricted donor-reactive repertoire measurement in a couple of subjects.

Produced via immunoSEQ multiplex PCR; TCRdb's table is partial and in-frame only. The table shows fewer than 110,000 clones, with around 80% occurring only once. The gene calls are TRBV21-1 and TRBJ1-5; the table's D call of TRBD1 was not tested on the DNA. TRBV21-1 is shown as a pseudogene. The source of this sequence is a human patient who received a liver transplant. Some T cells may arise from the graft donor. The sample in question was CD4+ T cells from blood, obtained around 48 months after liver transplant. DNA of the CDR3: TGTGCCAGCCGGCGGGACAGCTTCAATCAGCCCCAGCATTTT. Residues: CASRRDSFNQPQHF.